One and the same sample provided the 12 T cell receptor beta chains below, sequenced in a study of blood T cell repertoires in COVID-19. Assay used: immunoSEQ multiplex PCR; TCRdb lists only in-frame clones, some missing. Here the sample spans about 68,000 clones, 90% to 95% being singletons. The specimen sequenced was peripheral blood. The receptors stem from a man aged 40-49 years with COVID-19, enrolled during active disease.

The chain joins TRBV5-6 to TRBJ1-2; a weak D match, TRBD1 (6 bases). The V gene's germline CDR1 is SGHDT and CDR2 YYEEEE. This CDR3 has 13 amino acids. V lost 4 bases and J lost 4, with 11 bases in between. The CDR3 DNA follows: TGTGCCAGCAGCCCTGGGACAACCTATGGCTACACCTTC. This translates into CASSPGTTYGYTF.

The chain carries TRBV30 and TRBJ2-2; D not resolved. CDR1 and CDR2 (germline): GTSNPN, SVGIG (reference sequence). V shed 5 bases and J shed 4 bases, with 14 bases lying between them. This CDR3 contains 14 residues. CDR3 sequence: CAWSNQKFTGELFF. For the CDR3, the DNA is TGTGCCTGGTCAAACCAGAAGTTCACCGGGGAGCTGTTTTTT. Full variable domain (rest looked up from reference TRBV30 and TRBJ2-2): SQTIHQWPATLVQPVGSPLSLECTVEGTSNPNLYWYRQAAGRGLQLLFYSVGIGQISSEVPQNLSASRPQDRQFILSSKKLLLSDSGFYLCAWSNQKFTGELFFGEGSRLTVL.

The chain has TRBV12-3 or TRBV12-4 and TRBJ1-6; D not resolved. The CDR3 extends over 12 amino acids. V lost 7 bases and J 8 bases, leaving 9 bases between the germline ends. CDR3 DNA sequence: TGTGCCAGCACCCACGGGGATTCACCCCTCCACTTT. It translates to CASTHGDSPLHF.

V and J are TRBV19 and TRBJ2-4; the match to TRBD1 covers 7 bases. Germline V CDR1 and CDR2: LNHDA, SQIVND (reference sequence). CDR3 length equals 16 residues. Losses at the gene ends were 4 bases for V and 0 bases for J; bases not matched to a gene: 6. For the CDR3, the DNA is TGTGCCAGTAGTAACAGACAGGGTCTAGCCAAAAACATTCAGTACTTC. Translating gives CASSNRQGLAKNIQYF.

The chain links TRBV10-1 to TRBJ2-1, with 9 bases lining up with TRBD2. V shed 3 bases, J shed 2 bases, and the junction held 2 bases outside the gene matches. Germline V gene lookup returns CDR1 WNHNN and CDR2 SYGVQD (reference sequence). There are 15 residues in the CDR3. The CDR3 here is CASSEGGGAYNEQFF. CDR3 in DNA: TGCGCCAGCAGTGAAGGCGGGGGGGCCTACAATGAGCAGTTCTTC.

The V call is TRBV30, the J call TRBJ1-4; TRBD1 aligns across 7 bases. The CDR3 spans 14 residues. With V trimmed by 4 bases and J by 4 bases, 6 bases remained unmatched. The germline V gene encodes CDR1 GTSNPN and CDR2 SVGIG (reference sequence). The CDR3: CAWKRGGLNEKLFF. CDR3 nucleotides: TGTGCCTGGAAACGAGGGGGCCTTAATGAAAAACTGTTTTTT.

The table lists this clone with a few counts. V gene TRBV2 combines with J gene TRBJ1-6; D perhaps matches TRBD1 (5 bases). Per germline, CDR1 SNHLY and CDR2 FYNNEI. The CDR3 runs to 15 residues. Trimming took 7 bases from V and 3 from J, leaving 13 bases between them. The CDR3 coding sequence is TGTGCCAGCAAGGGTAGGGGTCTCTATAATTCACCCCTCCACTTT. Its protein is CASKGRGLYNSPLHF.

The CDR3 sequence is CAASGASYNEQFF. Here the CDR3 DNA reads TGTGCCGCAAGCGGGGCGTCCTACAATGAGCAGTTCTTC. The chain has TRBV30 and TRBJ2-1; 7 bases are a match to TRBD2. This CDR3 has 13 amino acids. With V trimmed by 8 bases and J by 1 base, 5 bases remained unmatched. CDR1 is GTSNPN and CDR2 is SVGIG in the germline V gene (reference sequence).

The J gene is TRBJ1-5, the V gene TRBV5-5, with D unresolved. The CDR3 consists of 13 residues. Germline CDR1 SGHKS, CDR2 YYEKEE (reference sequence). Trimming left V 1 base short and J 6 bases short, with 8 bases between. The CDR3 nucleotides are TGTGCCAGCAGCTTGCAAGGGAGTCAGCCCCAGCATTTT. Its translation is CASSLQGSQPQHF.

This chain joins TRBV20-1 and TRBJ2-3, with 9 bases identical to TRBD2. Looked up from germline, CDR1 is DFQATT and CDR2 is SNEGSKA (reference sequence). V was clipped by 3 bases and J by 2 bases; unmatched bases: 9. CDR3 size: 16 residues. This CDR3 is CSASRSGGGDTDTQYF. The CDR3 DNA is TGCAGTGCTAGTCGGTCGGGCGGGGGGGACACAGATACGCAGTATTTT.

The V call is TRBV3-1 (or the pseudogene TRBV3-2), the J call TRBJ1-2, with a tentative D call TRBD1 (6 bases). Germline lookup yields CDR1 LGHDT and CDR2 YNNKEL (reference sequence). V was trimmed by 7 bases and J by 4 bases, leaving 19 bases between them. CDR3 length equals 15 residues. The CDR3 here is CASTPSATGFYGYTF. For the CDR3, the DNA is TGTGCCAGCACCCCAAGTGCGACAGGCTTCTATGGCTACACCTTC.

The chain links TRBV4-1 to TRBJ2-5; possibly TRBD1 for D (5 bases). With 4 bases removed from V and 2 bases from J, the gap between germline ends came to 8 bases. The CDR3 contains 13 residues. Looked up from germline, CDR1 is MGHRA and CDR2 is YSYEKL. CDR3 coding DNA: TGCGCCAGCAGCCGACAGAGGCAAGAGACCCAGTACTTC. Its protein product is CASSRQRQETQYF.